The present T cell receptor beta chain was sequenced within a study of cytomegalovirus exposure and HLA in healthy donors. Study-wide results and caveats: Overall, about 160 TCR beta chains were annotated as cytomegalovirus-associated. It was only CMV serostatus that was available as immune exposure information. Among the most significant clusters, several appeared linked to common viral pathogens in a later analysis. Presence/absence analyses rested on an assumption that sequencing depth was roughly uniform across donors.

This clone was recorded a few times. The antigen is undetermined. Amplification used 60 Vbeta primers and 13 Jbeta primers. The data were produced by immunoSEQ multiplex PCR, yet TCRdb's version contains in-frame clones alone and is incomplete. The sample lists about 170,000 clones, 76% occurring once. This CDR3 has 16 amino acids. CDR1 and CDR2 from the germline V gene are LNHDA and SQIVND (reference sequence). V lost 4 bases and J lost 7, with 22 bases in between. The sample consisted of PBMCs. The clonotype originates from a female donor in good health and CMV-seronegative. The rearrangement uses TRBV19 and TRBJ2-5; tentative D call: TRBD2 (6 bases). The CDR3 region has the DNA TGTGCCAGTAGTAGCGGGAAACAGCGTCAAGTCGGGACCCAGTACTTC. Amino acids: CASSSGKQRQVGTQYF.